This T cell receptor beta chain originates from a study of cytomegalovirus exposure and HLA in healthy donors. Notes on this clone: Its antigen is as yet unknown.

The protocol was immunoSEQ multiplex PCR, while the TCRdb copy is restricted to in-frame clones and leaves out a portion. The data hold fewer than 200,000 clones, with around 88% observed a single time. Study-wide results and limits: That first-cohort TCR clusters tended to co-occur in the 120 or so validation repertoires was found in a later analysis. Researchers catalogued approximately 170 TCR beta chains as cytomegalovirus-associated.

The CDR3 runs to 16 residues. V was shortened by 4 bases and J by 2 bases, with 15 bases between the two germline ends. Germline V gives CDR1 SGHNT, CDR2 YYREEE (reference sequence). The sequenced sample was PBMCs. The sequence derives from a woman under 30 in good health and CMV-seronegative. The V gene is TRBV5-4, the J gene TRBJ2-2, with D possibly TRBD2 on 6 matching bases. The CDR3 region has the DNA TGTGCCAGCAGCCTGGACCGGGGACTTAACACCGGGGAGCTGTTTTTT. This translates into CASSLDRGLNTGELFF.